A selection of T cell receptor beta chains follows, all from one sample in a study of lymphopenia after photon versus proton radiotherapy. Method: immunoSEQ multiplex PCR; TCRdb's copy keeps in-frame clones and lacks some. The sample lists 160,000 or so clones, roughly nine tenths seen once, with approximately 4.8% in the top ten. Sequencing was performed on peripheral blood, taken from a patient treated with photon-based radiotherapy. These receptors originate from a man between 50 and 59 years old with gastric cancer. Each CDR3 is given with its conserved first and last residue. A D gene is named only where the DNA matches it firmly. Where a row states a size, it is once, few, many or the class of an expanded clone; other rows omit it.

j_gene: TRBJ2-5
d_gene: -
abundance: -
v_gene: TRBV5-1
CDR3aa: CASSLGGEETQYF
CDR3nt: TGCGCCAGCAGCTTGGGTGGGGAAGAGACCCAGTACTTC

j_gene: TRBJ2-3
d_gene: TRBD1
abundance: -
v_gene: TRBV2
CDR3aa: CASRGQGTDTQYF
CDR3nt: TGTGCCAGCAGGGGACAGGGGACAGATACGCAGTATTTT

j_gene: TRBJ1-1
d_gene: -
abundance: once
v_gene: TRBV2
CDR3aa: CASRERTEAFF
CDR3nt: TGTGCCAGCAGGGAGCGGACTGAAGCTTTCTTT

j_gene: TRBJ2-7
d_gene: -
abundance: -
v_gene: TRBV6-5
CDR3aa: CASSAVRDTYEQYF
CDR3nt: TGTGCCAGCAGTGCCGTCCGGGACACCTACGAGCAGTACTTC

j_gene: TRBJ1-5
d_gene: -
abundance: once
v_gene: TRBV5-1
CDR3aa: CASSLGDSGFDQPQHF
CDR3nt: TGCGCCAGCAGCTTGGGGGATTCGGGCTTCGATCAGCCCCAGCATTTT

j_gene: TRBJ1-2
d_gene: -
abundance: -
v_gene: TRBV6-5
CDR3aa: CASSYSIRADYGYTF
CDR3nt: TGTGCCAGCAGTTACTCGATTAGAGCCGACTATGGCTACACCTTC

j_gene: TRBJ2-1
d_gene: -
abundance: -
v_gene: TRBV19
CDR3aa: CASTRGSSYNEQFF
CDR3nt: TGTGCCAGTACGAGGGGCAGCTCCTACAATGAGCAGTTCTTC

j_gene: TRBJ1-1
d_gene: TRBD1
abundance: -
v_gene: TRBV19
CDR3aa: CASIYRGPGINTEAFF
CDR3nt: TGTGCCAGTATCTACAGGGGCCCCGGCATTAACACTGAAGCTTTCTTT

j_gene: TRBJ1-2
d_gene: -
abundance: -
v_gene: TRBV30
CDR3aa: CAWSRTGRDYGYTF
CDR3nt: TGTGCCTGGAGCCGAACGGGACGGGACTATGGCTACACCTTC

j_gene: TRBJ1-1
d_gene: TRBD1
abundance: -
v_gene: TRBV9
CDR3aa: CASSVAGTGYTEAFF
CDR3nt: TGTGCCAGCAGCGTGGCCGGGACAGGGTACACTGAAGCTTTCTTT

j_gene: TRBJ1-1
d_gene: -
abundance: -
v_gene: TRBV28
CDR3aa: CASSPPRNTEAFF
CDR3nt: TGTGCCAGCAGTCCACCACGGAACACTGAAGCTTTCTTT

j_gene: TRBJ2-7
d_gene: TRBD1
abundance: -
v_gene: TRBV5-1
CDR3aa: CASSLDRGTHEQYF
CDR3nt: TGCGCCAGCAGCCTTGACAGGGGGACTCACGAGCAGTACTTC

j_gene: TRBJ1-4
d_gene: -
abundance: -
v_gene: TRBV2
CDR3aa: CASSEAAGLKLFF
CDR3nt: TGTGCCAGCAGTGAAGCAGCCGGGCTCAAACTGTTTTTT

j_gene: TRBJ2-5
d_gene: TRBD2
abundance: -
v_gene: TRBV10-3
CDR3aa: CAIRGLAGETQYF
CDR3nt: TGTGCCATCAGGGGACTAGCGGGAGAGACCCAGTACTTC

j_gene: TRBJ1-5
d_gene: -
abundance: -
v_gene: TRBV28
CDR3aa: CASSLVGNDQPQHF
CDR3nt: TGTGCCAGCAGTTTGGTGGGAAACGATCAGCCCCAGCATTTT

j_gene: TRBJ2-3
d_gene: TRBD1
abundance: -
v_gene: TRBV7-2
CDR3aa: CASSPGQGTDTQYF
CDR3nt: TGTGCCAGCAGCCCCGGACAGGGCACAGATACGCAGTATTTT

j_gene: TRBJ2-7
d_gene: TRBD1
abundance: -
v_gene: TRBV7-8
CDR3aa: CASSTAGGNYEQYF
CDR3nt: TGTGCCAGCAGCACCGCAGGGGGCAACTACGAGCAGTACTTC

j_gene: TRBJ2-7
d_gene: -
abundance: -
v_gene: TRBV18
CDR3aa: CASSPRTYGDRRQYF
CDR3nt: TGTGCCAGCTCACCCAGAACGTACGGGGACCGGCGGCAGTACTTC

j_gene: TRBJ2-7
d_gene: -
abundance: -
v_gene: TRBV5-6
CDR3aa: CASSTRLEQYF
CDR3nt: TGTGCCAGCAGCACTAGACTAGAGCAGTACTTC

j_gene: TRBJ1-1
d_gene: -
abundance: -
v_gene: TRBV4-2
CDR3aa: CASSQGGLKDTLGTEAFF
CDR3nt: TGTGCCAGCAGCCAGGGGGGACTAAAAGATACCTTGGGGACTGAAGCTTTCTTT

j_gene: TRBJ1-1
d_gene: -
abundance: few
v_gene: TRBV7-9
CDR3aa: CASSLSRGGGTEAFF
CDR3nt: TGTGCCAGCAGCTTAAGTCGTGGAGGAGGCACTGAAGCTTTCTTT

j_gene: TRBJ1-1
d_gene: -
abundance: few
v_gene: TRBV14
CDR3aa: CASSLALNTEAFF
CDR3nt: TGTGCCAGCAGTCTTGCATTGAACACTGAAGCTTTCTTT

j_gene: TRBJ2-7
d_gene: -
abundance: -
v_gene: TRBV19
CDR3aa: CASSMVGPGREQYF
CDR3nt: TGTGCCAGTAGTATGGTCGGGCCCGGCAGGGAGCAGTACTTC

j_gene: TRBJ2-7
d_gene: -
abundance: -
v_gene: TRBV27
CDR3aa: CASSSDSSYEQYF
CDR3nt: TGTGCCAGCAGTTCCGACAGCTCCTACGAGCAGTACTTC

j_gene: TRBJ1-1
d_gene: -
abundance: -
v_gene: TRBV11-2
CDR3aa: CASSAQVTEAFF
CDR3nt: TGTGCCAGCAGCGCCCAGGTAACTGAAGCTTTCTTT

j_gene: TRBJ1-1
d_gene: -
abundance: -
v_gene: TRBV6-6
CDR3aa: CACRITNTEAFF
CDR3nt: TGTGCCTGCAGGATAACGAACACTGAAGCTTTCTTT

j_gene: TRBJ2-5
d_gene: TRBD1
abundance: -
v_gene: TRBV2
CDR3aa: CASSGTGETQYF
CDR3nt: TGTGCCAGCAGTGGGACAGGGGAGACCCAGTACTTC

j_gene: TRBJ2-1
d_gene: -
abundance: -
v_gene: TRBV29-1
CDR3aa: CSAWTASYNEQFF
CDR3nt: TGCAGCGCGTGGACAGCCTCCTACAATGAGCAGTTCTTC

j_gene: TRBJ2-3
d_gene: TRBD2
abundance: -
v_gene: TRBV29-1
CDR3aa: CSLAGLDPDTQYF
CDR3nt: TGCAGCCTAGCGGGGCTAGACCCAGATACGCAGTATTTT

j_gene: TRBJ2-1
d_gene: -
abundance: once
v_gene: TRBV7-3
CDR3aa: CASSLTALKGQFF
CDR3nt: TGTGCCAGCAGCTTGACAGCTCTAAAAGGGCAGTTCTTC

j_gene: TRBJ2-5
d_gene: TRBD1
abundance: -
v_gene: TRBV6-6
CDR3aa: CASSIRDSQETQYF
CDR3nt: TGTGCCAGCAGTATACGGGACAGCCAAGAGACCCAGTACTTC

j_gene: TRBJ2-1
d_gene: TRBD2
abundance: -
v_gene: TRBV11-3
CDR3aa: CASSLGVAGESYNEQFF
CDR3nt: TGTGCCAGCAGCTTAGGCGTAGCGGGAGAAAGCTACAATGAGCAGTTCTTC

j_gene: TRBJ1-1
d_gene: -
abundance: -
v_gene: TRBV4-1
CDR3aa: CASSQDLGRFRVTEAFF
CDR3nt: TGCGCCAGCAGCCAAGATCTGGGGCGGTTCAGGGTCACTGAAGCTTTCTTT

j_gene: TRBJ2-7
d_gene: TRBD1
abundance: -
v_gene: TRBV5-4
CDR3aa: CASSRTGFEQYF
CDR3nt: TGTGCCAGCAGCCGGACAGGATTCGAGCAGTACTTC